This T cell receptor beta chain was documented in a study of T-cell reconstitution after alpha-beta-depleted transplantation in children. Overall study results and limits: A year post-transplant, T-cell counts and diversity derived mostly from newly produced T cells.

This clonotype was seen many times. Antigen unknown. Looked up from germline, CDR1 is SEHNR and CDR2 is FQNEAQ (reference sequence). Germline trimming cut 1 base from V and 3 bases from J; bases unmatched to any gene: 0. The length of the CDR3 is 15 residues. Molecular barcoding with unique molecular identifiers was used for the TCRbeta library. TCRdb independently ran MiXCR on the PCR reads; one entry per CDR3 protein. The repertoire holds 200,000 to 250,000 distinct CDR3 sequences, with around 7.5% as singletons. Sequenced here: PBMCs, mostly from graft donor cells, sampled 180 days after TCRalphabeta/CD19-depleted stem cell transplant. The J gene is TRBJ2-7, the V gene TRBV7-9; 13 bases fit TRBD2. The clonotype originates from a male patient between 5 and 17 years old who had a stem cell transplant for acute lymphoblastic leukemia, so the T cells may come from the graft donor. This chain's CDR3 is CASSLGTSGGYEQYF. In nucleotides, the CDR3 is TGTGCCAGCAGCTTAGGGACTAGCGGGGGCTACGAGCAGTACTTC.